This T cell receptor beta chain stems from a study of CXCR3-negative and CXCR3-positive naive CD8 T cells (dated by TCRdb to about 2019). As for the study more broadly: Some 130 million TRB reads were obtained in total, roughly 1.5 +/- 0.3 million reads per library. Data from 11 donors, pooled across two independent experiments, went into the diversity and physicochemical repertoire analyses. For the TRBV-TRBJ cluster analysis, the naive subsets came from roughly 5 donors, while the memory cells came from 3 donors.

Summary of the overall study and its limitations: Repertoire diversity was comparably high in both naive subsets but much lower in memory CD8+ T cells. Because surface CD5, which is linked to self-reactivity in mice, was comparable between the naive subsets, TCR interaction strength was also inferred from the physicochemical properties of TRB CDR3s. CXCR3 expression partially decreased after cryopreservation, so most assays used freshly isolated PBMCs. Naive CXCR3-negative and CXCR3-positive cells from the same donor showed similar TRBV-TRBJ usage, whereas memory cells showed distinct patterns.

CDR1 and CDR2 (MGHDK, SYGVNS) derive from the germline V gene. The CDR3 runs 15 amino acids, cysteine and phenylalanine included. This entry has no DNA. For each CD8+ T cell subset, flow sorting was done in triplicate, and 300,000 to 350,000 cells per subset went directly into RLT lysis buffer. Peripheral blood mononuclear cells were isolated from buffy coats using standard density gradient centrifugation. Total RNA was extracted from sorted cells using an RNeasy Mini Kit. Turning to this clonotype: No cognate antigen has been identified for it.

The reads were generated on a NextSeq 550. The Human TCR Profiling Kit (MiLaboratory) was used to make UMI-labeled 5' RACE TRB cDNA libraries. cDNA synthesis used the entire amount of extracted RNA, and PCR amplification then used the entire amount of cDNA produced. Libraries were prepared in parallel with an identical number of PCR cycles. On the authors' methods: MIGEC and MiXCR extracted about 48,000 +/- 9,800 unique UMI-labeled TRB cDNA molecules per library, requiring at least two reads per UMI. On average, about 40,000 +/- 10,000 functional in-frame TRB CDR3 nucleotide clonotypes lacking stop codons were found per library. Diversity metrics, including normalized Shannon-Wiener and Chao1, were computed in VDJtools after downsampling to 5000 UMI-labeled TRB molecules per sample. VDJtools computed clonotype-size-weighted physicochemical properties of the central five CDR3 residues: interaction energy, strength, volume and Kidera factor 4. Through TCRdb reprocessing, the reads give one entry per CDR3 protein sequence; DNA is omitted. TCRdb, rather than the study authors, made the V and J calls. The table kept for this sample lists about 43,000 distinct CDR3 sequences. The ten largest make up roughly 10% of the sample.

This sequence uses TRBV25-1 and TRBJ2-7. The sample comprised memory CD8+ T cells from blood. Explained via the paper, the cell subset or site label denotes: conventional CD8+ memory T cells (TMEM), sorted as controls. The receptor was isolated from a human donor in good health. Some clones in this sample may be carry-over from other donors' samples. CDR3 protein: CASSEFSTSGMSQYF.